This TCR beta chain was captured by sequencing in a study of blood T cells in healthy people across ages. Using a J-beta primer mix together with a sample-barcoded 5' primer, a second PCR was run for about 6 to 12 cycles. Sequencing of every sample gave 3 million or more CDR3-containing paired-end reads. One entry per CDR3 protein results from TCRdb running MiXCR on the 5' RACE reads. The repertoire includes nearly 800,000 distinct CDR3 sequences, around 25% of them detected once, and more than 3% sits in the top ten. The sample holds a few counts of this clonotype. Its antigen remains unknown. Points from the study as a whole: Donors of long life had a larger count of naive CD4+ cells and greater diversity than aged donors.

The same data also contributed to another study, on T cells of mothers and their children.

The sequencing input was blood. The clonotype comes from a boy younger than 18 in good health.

CDR3 in DNA: TGTGCCAGCAGCCCGCACTACGGGACAGGGGGCCACGAGCAGTACTTC. Amino acids: CASSPHYGTGGHEQYF. The J gene is TRBJ2-7, the V gene TRBV7-9; TRBD1 aligns across 12 bases. The CDR3 extends over 16 amino acids. Per germline, CDR1 SEHNR and CDR2 FQNEAQ (reference sequence). The V gene end was trimmed by 5 bases and the J gene end by 5 bases; junction bases not matched to a gene: 10.